A single sample gave rise to the 6 T cell receptor beta chains below, sequenced in a study of cytomegalovirus exposure and HLA in healthy donors. Primers included in the PCR were 60 Vbeta and 13 Jbeta primers. Assay: immunoSEQ multiplex PCR; the TCRdb copy retains only in-frame clones and omits some. The table records about 160,000 clones, approximately 79% of them present only once. Sequencing was done on a sample of PBMCs. These receptors all stem from a man aged 35 to 55 in good health and CMV-seropositive.

Of note for this clone: It is likely a read error, because the conserved phenylalanine at the end of the CDR3 is missing. The V gene is TRBV4-2, the J gene TRBJ2-7; a possible D gene is TRBD2 (5 bases). Germline V gene sequence: CDR1 LGHNA, CDR2 YNFKEQ. The CDR3 sequence is 15 residues long. V was trimmed by 5 bases and J by 0 bases, leaving 14 bases between them. The CDR3 DNA reads as TGTGCCAGCAGCGCTCCACTGGGGAGCTCCTACGAGCAGTACCTC. It specifies CASSAPLGSSYEQYL.

This clone was picked up a small number of times. This chain uses TRBV19 with TRBJ1-5; D is perhaps TRBD1 (6 bases). Deletions cut 6 bases from V and 5 bases from J, with 14 bases between. The CDR3 extends over 14 amino acids. Germline loops: CDR1 LNHDA, CDR2 SQIVND (reference sequence). Here the CDR3 reads CASSSTGSDQPQHF. CDR3 coding DNA: TGTGCCAGTAGCTCCACAGGGTCGGATCAGCCCCAGCATTTT.

The CDR3 here is CASSADLTETQYF. The CDR3 bases are TGTGCCAGCTCAGCGGACTTAACAGAGACCCAGTACTTC. The chain combines TRBV18 with TRBJ2-5; D is perhaps TRBD2 (5 bases). The CDR3 spans 13 residues. V was trimmed by 5 bases and J by 4 bases, leaving 11 bases between them. Germline V gene data show CDR1 as KGHSH and CDR2 as LQKENI.

Only a few counts were recorded for this clone. The chain couples TRBV30 to TRBJ1-2; D is unresolved. V lost 2 bases, J lost 7 bases, and 11 bases lay in between. The CDR3 spans 12 residues. Germline loops: CDR1 GTSNPN, CDR2 SVGIG (reference sequence). The CDR3 DNA reads as TGTGCCTGGAGTCCCCTGACGGGTGGCTACACCTTC. Its protein product is CAWSPLTGGYTF.

The chain uses TRBV6-5 and TRBJ2-5, with unresolved D. TRBJ2-7 explains the end of the DNA better; the J call may be wrong. CDR1 is MNHEY, CDR2 SVGAGI, per germline. This CDR3 is 14 amino acids long. The CDR3 spells CASSFTTPLGEQYF. The CDR3 nucleotides are TGTGCCAGCAGTTTCACAACTCCGCTGGGCGAGCAGTACTTC.

The V call is TRBV9, the J call TRBJ2-3; D may be TRBD1 (6 bases). This CDR3 comprises 13 residues. The germline V gene encodes CDR1 SGDLS and CDR2 YYNGEE. Between the trimmed V and J ends, which lost 3 bases and 4 bases, there was a span of 9 bases. The CDR3 nucleotides read TGTGCCAGCAGCGACAGGGCAGCAGATACGCAGTATTTT. This gives the protein CASSDRAADTQYF.